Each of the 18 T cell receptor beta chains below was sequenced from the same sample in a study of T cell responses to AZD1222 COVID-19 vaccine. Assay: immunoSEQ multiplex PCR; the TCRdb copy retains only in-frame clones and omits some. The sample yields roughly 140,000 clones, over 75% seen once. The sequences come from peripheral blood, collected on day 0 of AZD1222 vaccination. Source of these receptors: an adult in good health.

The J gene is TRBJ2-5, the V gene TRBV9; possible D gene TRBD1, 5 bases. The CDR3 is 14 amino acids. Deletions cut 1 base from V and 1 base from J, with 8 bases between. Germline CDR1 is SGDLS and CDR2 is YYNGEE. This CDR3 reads CASSVQDTQETQYF. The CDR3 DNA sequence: TGTGCCAGCAGCGTACAGGACACCCAAGAGACCCAGTACTTC.

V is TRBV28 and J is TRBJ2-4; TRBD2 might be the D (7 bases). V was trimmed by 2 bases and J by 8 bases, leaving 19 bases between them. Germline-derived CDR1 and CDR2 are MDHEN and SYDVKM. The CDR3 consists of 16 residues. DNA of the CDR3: TGTGCCAGCAGTTTAGGGAGGGGGGTGCCCAGAGACATTCAGTACTTC. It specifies CASSLGRGVPRDIQYF.

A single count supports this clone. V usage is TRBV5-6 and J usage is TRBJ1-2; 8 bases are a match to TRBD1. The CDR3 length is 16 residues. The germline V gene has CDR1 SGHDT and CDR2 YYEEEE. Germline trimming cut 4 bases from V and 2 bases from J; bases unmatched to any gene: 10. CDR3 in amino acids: CASSDDRTGSNYGYTF. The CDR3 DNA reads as TGTGCCAGCAGCGACGACCGGACAGGGTCCAACTATGGCTACACCTTC.

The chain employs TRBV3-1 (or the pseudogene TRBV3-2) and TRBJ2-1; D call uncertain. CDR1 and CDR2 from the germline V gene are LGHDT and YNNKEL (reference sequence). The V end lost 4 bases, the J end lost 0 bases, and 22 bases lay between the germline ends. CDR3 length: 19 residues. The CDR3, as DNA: TGTGCCAGCAGCCCCGCTTTCGGAGCCCTACCTAGCTCCTACAATGAGCAGTTCTTC. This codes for CASSPAFGALPSSYNEQFF.

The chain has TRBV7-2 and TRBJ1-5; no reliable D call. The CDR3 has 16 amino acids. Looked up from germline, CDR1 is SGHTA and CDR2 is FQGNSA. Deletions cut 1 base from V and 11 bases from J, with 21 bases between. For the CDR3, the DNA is TGTGCCAGCAGCTTAGTAGAGAAGGGCACCCTTGGATCCCAGCATTTT. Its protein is CASSLVEKGTLGSQHF. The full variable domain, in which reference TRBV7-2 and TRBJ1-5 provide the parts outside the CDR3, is GAGVSQSPSNKVTEKGKDVELRCDPISGHTALYWYRQSLGQGLEFLIYFQGNSAPDKSGLPSDRFSAERTGGSVSTLTIQRTQQEDSAVYLCASSLVEKGTLGSQHFGDGTRLSIL.

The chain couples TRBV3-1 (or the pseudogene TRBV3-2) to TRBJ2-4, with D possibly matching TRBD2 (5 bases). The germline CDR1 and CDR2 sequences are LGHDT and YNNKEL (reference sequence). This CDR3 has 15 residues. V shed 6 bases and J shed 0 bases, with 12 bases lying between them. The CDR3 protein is CASREATLAKNIQYF. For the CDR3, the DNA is TGTGCCAGCAGGGAGGCGACCTTAGCCAAAAACATTCAGTACTTC.

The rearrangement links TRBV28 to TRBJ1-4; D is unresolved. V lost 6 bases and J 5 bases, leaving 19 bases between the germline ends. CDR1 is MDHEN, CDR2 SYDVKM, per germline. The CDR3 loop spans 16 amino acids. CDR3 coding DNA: TGTGCCAGCAGGCCGGGTGGACGTCGGAGGAATGAAAAACTGTTTTTT. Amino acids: CASRPGGRRRNEKLFF.

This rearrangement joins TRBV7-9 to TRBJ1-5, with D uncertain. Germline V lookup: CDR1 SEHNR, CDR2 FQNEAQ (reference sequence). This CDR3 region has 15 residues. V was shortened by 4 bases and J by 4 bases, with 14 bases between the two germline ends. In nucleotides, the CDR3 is TGTGCCAGCAGCTCGACCGAGGGTAGGAATCAGCCCCAGCATTTT. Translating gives CASSSTEGRNQPQHF.

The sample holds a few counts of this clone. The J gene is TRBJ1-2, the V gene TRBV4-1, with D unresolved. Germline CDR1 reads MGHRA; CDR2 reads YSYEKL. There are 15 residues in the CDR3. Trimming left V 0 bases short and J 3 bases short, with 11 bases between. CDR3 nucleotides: TGCGCCAGCAGCCAAGAACTCGGCAGGTACTATGGCTACACCTTC. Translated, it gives CASSQELGRYYGYTF.

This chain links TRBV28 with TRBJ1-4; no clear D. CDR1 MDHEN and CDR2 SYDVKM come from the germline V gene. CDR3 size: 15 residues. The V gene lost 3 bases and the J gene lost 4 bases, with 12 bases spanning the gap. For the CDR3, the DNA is TGTGCCAGCAGTTTGGGTTCACGCCGTAATGAAAAACTGTTTTTT. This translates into CASSLGSRRNEKLFF.

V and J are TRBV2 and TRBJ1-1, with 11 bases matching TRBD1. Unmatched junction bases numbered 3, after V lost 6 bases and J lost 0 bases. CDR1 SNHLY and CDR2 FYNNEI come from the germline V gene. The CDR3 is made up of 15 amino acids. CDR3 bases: TGTGCCAGCAGGGGACAGGGGGAAATGAACACTGAAGCTTTCTTT. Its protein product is CASRGQGEMNTEAFF.

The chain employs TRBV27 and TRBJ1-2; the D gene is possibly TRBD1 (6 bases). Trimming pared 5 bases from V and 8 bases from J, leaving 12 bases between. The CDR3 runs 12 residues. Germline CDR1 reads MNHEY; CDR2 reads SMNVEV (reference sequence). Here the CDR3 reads CASSPQGFGYTF. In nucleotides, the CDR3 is TGTGCCAGCAGTCCCCAGGGGTTCGGCTACACCTTC.

The CDR3 sequence is CATSRFSVGGNIQYF. CDR3 bases: TGTGCCACCAGCAGATTTAGCGTAGGGGGAAACATTCAGTACTTC. The V gene is TRBV15, the J gene TRBJ2-4, with a tentative D call TRBD1 (6 bases). Trimming stripped 2 bases from V and 6 bases from J, with 14 bases between. The CDR3 extends over 15 amino acids. Germline-derived CDR1 and CDR2 are LNHNV and YYDKDF (reference sequence).

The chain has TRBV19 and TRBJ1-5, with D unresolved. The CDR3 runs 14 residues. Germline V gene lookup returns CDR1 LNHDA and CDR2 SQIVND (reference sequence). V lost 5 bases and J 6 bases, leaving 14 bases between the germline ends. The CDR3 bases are TGTGCCAGTAGTCCTATATCGGGGTTTCAGCCCCAGCATTTT. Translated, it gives CASSPISGFQPQHF.

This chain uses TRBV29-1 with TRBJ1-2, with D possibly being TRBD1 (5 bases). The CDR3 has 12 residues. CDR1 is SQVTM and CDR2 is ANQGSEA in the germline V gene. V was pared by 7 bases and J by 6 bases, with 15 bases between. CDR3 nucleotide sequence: TGCAGCGCCGGGACGAGCCCTGATGGCTACACCTTC. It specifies CSAGTSPDGYTF. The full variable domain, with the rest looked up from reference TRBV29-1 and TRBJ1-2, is SAVISQKPSRDICQRGTSLTIQCQVDSQVTMMFWYRQQPGQSLTLIATANQGSEATYESGFVIDKFPISRPNLTFSTLTVSNMSPEDSSIYLCSAGTSPDGYTFGSGTRLTVV.

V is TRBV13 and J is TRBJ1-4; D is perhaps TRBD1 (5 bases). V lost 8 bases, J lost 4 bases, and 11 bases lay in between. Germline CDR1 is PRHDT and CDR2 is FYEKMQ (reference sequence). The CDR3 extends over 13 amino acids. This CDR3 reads CASGTGFNEKLFF. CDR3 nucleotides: TGTGCCAGCGGTACAGGTTTTAATGAAAAACTGTTTTTT. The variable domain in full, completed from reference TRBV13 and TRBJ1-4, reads AAGVIQSPRHLIKEKRETATLKCYPIPRHDTVYWYQQGPGQDPQFLISFYEKMQSDKGSIPDRFSAQQFSDYHSELNMSSLELGDSALYFCASGTGFNEKLFFGSGTQLSVL.

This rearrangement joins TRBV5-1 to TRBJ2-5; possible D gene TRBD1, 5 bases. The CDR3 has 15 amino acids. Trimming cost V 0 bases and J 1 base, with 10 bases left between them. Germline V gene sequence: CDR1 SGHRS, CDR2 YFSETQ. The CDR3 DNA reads TGCGCCAGCAGCTTGGATCTGGGGCTCCAAGAGACCCAGTACTTC. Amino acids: CASSLDLGLQETQYF. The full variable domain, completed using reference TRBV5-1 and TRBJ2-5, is KAGVTQTPRYLIKTRGQQVTLSCSPISGHRSVSWYQQTPGQGLQFLFEYFSETQRNKGNFPGRFSGRQFSNSRSEMNVSTLELGDSALYLCASSLDLGLQETQYFGPGTRLLVL.

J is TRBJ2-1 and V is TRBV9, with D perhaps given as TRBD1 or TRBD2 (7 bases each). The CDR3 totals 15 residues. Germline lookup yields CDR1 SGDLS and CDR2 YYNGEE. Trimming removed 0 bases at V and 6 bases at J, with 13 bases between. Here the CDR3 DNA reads TGTGCCAGCAGCGTAGTCTCAGGGGGGGGCAATGAGCAGTTCTTC. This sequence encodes CASSVVSGGGNEQFF.